This T cell receptor (beta chain) was retrieved from a study of CD8 T cells in Susac syndrome. Study-level points and caveats: It was acknowledged in the study that its TCR sequencing and HLA analysis involved a relatively small number of individuals.

Random hexamers were used to reverse transcribe 0.5 to 1 ug of RNA. Across 54 Vbeta and 13 Jbeta, immunoSEQ multiplex PCR amplified TCR beta CDR3. TCRdb re-analysed the immunoSEQ multiplex PCR reads in MiXCR, keeping a single row per CDR3 protein. The sample includes around 190,000 distinct CDR3 sequences, roughly 96% of them seen just once. Controls were healthy donors (matched for age and sex). Isolation of CD8+ and CD4+ T cells was performed negatively, whereas enrichment of TEMRA cells was done by FACS. The CDR3 contains 14 residues. The V end was cut by 8 bases, the J end by 5 bases, with 18 bases between. CDR1 and CDR2 from the germline V gene are LNHNV and YYDKDF (reference sequence). As concerns this clonotype: Its antigen is undetermined.

The sequence was obtained from a human donor in good health. The sample comprised CD4+ T cells from PBMCs. The rearrangement joins TRBV15 to TRBJ2-5, with TRBD2 as a possible D gene (6 bases). The CDR3 bases are TGTGCCACCGAAAACCCTAGCGTTGTGGAGACCCAGTACTTC. It specifies CATENPSVVETQYF.